The next 7 T cell receptor beta chains were all read from a single sample in a study of blood T cell repertoires in COVID-19. The method was immunoSEQ multiplex PCR; TCRdb's version includes in-frame clones alone and lacks a portion of them. The sample consists of roughly 250,000 clones, roughly three quarters of them appearing once. The sequenced sample consisted of peripheral blood. The receptors derive from a woman aged 40 to 49 with active or convalescent COVID-19.

The rearrangement links TRBV11-2 to TRBJ2-5, with D possibly being TRBD1 (6 bases). The CDR3 consists of 14 residues. V lost 4 bases and J 2 bases, leaving 11 bases between the germline ends. Looked up from germline, CDR1 is SGHAT and CDR2 is FQNNGV. CDR3 in DNA: TGTGCCAGCAGCTCAATAACAGGGCAAGAGACCCAGTACTTC. Its translation: CASSSITGQETQYF.

The gene calls are TRBV5-1 and TRBJ2-3; 7 bases agree with TRBD2. The V gene end was trimmed by 4 bases and the J gene end by 3 bases; junction bases not matched to a gene: 11. The germline gives CDR1 SGHRS, CDR2 YFSETQ. The CDR3 consists of 16 residues. CDR3 in amino acids: CASSTRGAGVTDTQYF. In DNA form, the CDR3 reads TGCGCCAGCAGCACCCGAGGGGCGGGGGTGACAGATACGCAGTATTTT.

This clone was picked up a small number of times. This rearrangement joins TRBV7-9 to TRBJ2-7; possible D gene TRBD1, 6 bases. Trimming left V 4 bases short and J 4 bases short, with 14 bases between. This CDR3 spans 14 amino acids. Germline CDR1 and CDR2: SEHNR and FQNEAQ (reference sequence). CDR3 in DNA: TGTGCCAGCAGCTCTATCAGGGGTGGTTACGAGCAGTACTTC. This encodes CASSSIRGGYEQYF.

CDR3 sequence: CSVEDRDHSGNTIYF. As DNA, the CDR3 is TGCAGCGTTGAGGACAGGGACCACTCTGGAAACACCATATATTTT. V is TRBV29-1 and J is TRBJ1-3; 8 bases agree with TRBD1. The CDR3 is made up of 15 amino acids. Per the germline V gene, CDR1 is SQVTM and CDR2 is ANQGSEA. V dropped 3 bases and J dropped 0; count of bases not matched to a gene: 4.

This chain uses TRBV5-1 with TRBJ2-1; 12 bases match TRBD2. The germline CDR1 and CDR2 sequences are SGHRS and YFSETQ. The CDR3 sequence is 15 residues long. J lost 7 bases, V lost 2 bases, and 4 bases had no gene match. CDR3 coding DNA: TGCGCCAGCAGCTTAGCTAGCGGGGGGGCTAATGAGCAGTTCTTC. This gives the protein CASSLASGGANEQFF.

V is TRBV19 and J is TRBJ1-5; D not certain. Trimming pared 5 bases from V and 7 bases from J, leaving 12 bases between. The CDR3 runs to 13 residues. CDR1 is LNHDA, CDR2 SQIVND, per germline (reference sequence). This CDR3 reads CASSESPGQPQHF. CDR3 coding DNA: TGTGCCAGTAGTGAGAGCCCCGGGCAGCCCCAGCATTTT.

This rearrangement joins TRBV5-6 to TRBJ1-3, with TRBD1 matching 7 bases. Trimming took 5 bases from V and 6 from J; bases not matched to a gene: 8. CDR1 and CDR2 from the germline V gene are SGHDT and YYEEEE. This CDR3 has 14 amino acids. The CDR3, as DNA: TGTGCCAGCAGGGGGGGACAGAAGGAAAACACCATATATTTT. It codes for CASRGGQKENTIYF.